This T cell receptor beta chain was sequenced for a study of CD8+ T cells in alopecia areata. Study results and caveats: Among patients, TCR sharing was less clear than in mice, a difference possibly due in part to HLA diversity in the patient population. More clonal than normal scalp was lesional scalp, particularly alopecia totalis/universalis.

This clone was detected only a few times. The target antigen is unknown. RNA, once extracted, was reverse transcribed into cDNA for use as the sequencing template. Measured with immunoSEQ multiplex PCR; TCRdb has only the in-frame clones, and not every one. Of under 250,000 clones in the sample, more than 55% were seen once. The CDR3 is 15 amino acids. CDR1 MNHNS and CDR2 SASEGT come from the germline V gene. J lost 2 bases, V lost 3 bases, and 6 bases had no gene match. This TCR was sampled from a human donor in good health. The chain combines TRBV6-1 with TRBJ2-7, with 8 nucleotides matching TRBD1. The specimen sequenced was CD8+ T cells sorted from blood. As DNA, the CDR3 is TGTGCCAGCAGTGACAGGGGGCGCGTGGCCTACGAGCAGTACTTC. It yields the protein CASSDRGRVAYEQYF.